Listed below are T cell receptor beta chains from one sample, sequenced in a study of cytomegalovirus exposure and HLA in healthy donors. Profiled with immunoSEQ multiplex PCR; TCRdb holds only in-frame clones, not every one. Of about 280,000 clones detected, roughly 90% appear once; the ten largest clones hold roughly 2%. The specimen was PBMCs. The origin of the receptors is a woman younger than 35 in good health and CMV-seronegative. Each CDR3 is given with its conserved first and last residue. D genes are given only for firm matches. Not all rows give a size; the values are once, few, many and, for expanded clones, a class.

v_call: TRBV21-1; d_call: -; j_call: TRBJ2-5; clone_size: -; cdr3_nt: TGTGCCAGCAGCAATTTGGGCTATTTCCAAGAGACCCAGTACTTC; cdr3_aa: CASSNLGYFQETQYF
v_call: TRBV6-5; d_call: TRBD1; j_call: TRBJ1-2; clone_size: -; cdr3_nt: TGTGCCAGCAGTTCCGGGACAGGGAATAACTATGGCTACACCTTC; cdr3_aa: CASSSGTGNNYGYTF
v_call: TRBV7-7; d_call: TRBD1; j_call: TRBJ1-5; clone_size: few; cdr3_nt: TGTGCTAGCAGCCCAAACCGGGACAGGGTAGAGCCCCAGCATTTT; cdr3_aa: CASSPNRDRVEPQHF
v_call: TRBV19; d_call: TRBD1; j_call: TRBJ1-1; clone_size: -; cdr3_nt: TGTGCCACTATAGACAGGGGGGGCACTGAAGCTTTCTTT; cdr3_aa: CATIDRGGTEAFF
v_call: TRBV10-3; d_call: TRBD1; j_call: TRBJ1-5; clone_size: -; cdr3_nt: TGTGCCATCAGGGCGGACAGGGAGAACAATCAGCCCCAGCATTTT; cdr3_aa: CAIRADRENNQPQHF
v_call: TRBV19; d_call: TRBD2; j_call: TRBJ2-1; clone_size: -; cdr3_nt: TGTGCCAGTAGTATGCCCAGGACTAGCGGGGGACAGGCTGAGCAGTTCTTC; cdr3_aa: CASSMPRTSGGQAEQFF
v_call: TRBV5-4; d_call: TRBD2; j_call: TRBJ2-1; clone_size: -; cdr3_nt: TGTGCCAGCAGCAGGGGACTAGCGGGGGTCAATGAGCAGTTCTTC; cdr3_aa: CASSRGLAGVNEQFF
v_call: TRBV9; d_call: TRBD2; j_call: TRBJ2-7; clone_size: few; cdr3_nt: TGTGCCAGCAGCGTAGATAGCGGGGGGTTTTACGAGCAGTACTTC; cdr3_aa: CASSVDSGGFYEQYF
v_call: TRBV7-3; d_call: TRBD2; j_call: TRBJ2-5; clone_size: -; cdr3_nt: TGTGCCAGCAGCTCAAGCGGGGGGGCCCAAGAGACCCAGTACTTC; cdr3_aa: CASSSSGGAQETQYF
v_call: TRBV7-9; d_call: TRBD1; j_call: TRBJ2-7; clone_size: -; cdr3_nt: TGTGCCAGCAGCTTAGGGTATGTTTGGACAGGGGATGGAGAGCAGTACTTC; cdr3_aa: CASSLGYVWTGDGEQYF
v_call: TRBV7-9; d_call: TRBD1; j_call: TRBJ2-7; clone_size: -; cdr3_nt: TGTGCCAGCAGCTCCACCATGGTCGGGACAGGTACCTACGAGCAGTACTTC; cdr3_aa: CASSSTMVGTGTYEQYF
v_call: TRBV6-6; d_call: TRBD1; j_call: TRBJ1-2; clone_size: -; cdr3_nt: TGTGCCAGCACCCAGGGGGCTGTTGGCTACACCTTC; cdr3_aa: CASTQGAVGYTF
v_call: TRBV15; d_call: TRBD1; j_call: TRBJ1-6; clone_size: -; cdr3_nt: TGTGCCACCAGCGGCCGACAGGGGGTAGGGAATTCACCCCTCCACTTT; cdr3_aa: CATSGRQGVGNSPLHF
v_call: TRBV7-9; d_call: TRBD1; j_call: TRBJ1-6; clone_size: -; cdr3_nt: TGTGCCGGCAGCTTGGGACAGGGTAATTCACCCCTCCACTTT; cdr3_aa: CAGSLGQGNSPLHF
v_call: TRBV6-5; d_call: -; j_call: TRBJ1-1; clone_size: -; cdr3_nt: TGTGCCAGCAGTTACTCGAATCCAGGGATGAACACTGAAGCTTTCTTT; cdr3_aa: CASSYSNPGMNTEAFF
v_call: TRBV4-1; d_call: -; j_call: TRBJ2-3; clone_size: once; cdr3_nt: TGCGCCAGCAGCCACCCGACAGCTTCTAGCACAGATACGCAGTATTTT; cdr3_aa: CASSHPTASSTDTQYF
v_call: TRBV9; d_call: -; j_call: TRBJ2-7; clone_size: -; cdr3_nt: TGTGCCAGCAGCCATTCGGAGGACGAGCAGTACTTC; cdr3_aa: CASSHSEDEQYF
v_call: TRBV4-1; d_call: -; j_call: TRBJ2-1; clone_size: -; cdr3_nt: TGCGCCAGCAGCCCCCCCCCAGGCAATGAGCAGTTCTTC; cdr3_aa: CASSPPPGNEQFF
v_call: TRBV10-1; d_call: -; j_call: TRBJ2-7; clone_size: once; cdr3_nt: TGCGCCAGCAGTGAGTTATGTGTCAGGGTATTCTTCATGGGTTACGAGCAGTACTTC; cdr3_aa: CASSELCVRVFFMGYEQYF
v_call: TRBV21-1; d_call: -; j_call: TRBJ1-2; clone_size: -; cdr3_nt: TGTGCCAGCAGCAAAATCTTCGGGTCGTGGGGCTACACCTTC; cdr3_aa: CASSKIFGSWGYTF
v_call: TRBV18; d_call: TRBD1; j_call: TRBJ1-1; clone_size: -; cdr3_nt: TGTGCCAGCTCAGGACAGGGTGGGAACACTGAAGCTTTCTTT; cdr3_aa: CASSGQGGNTEAFF
v_call: TRBV13; d_call: TRBD2; j_call: TRBJ2-3; clone_size: -; cdr3_nt: TGTGCCAGCAGCACTAGCGGGGGGACCGCAGTCGATACGCAGTATTTT; cdr3_aa: CASSTSGGTAVDTQYF
v_call: TRBV6-1; d_call: -; j_call: TRBJ1-5; clone_size: -; cdr3_nt: TGTGCCAGCAATCCCAGGGACAATCAGCCCCAGCATTTT; cdr3_aa: CASNPRDNQPQHF
v_call: TRBV25-1; d_call: -; j_call: TRBJ2-1; clone_size: -; cdr3_nt: TGTGCCAGCAGTGAAACCGGGACATTAGTGAAGCAGTTCTTC; cdr3_aa: CASSETGTLVKQFF
v_call: TRBV7-3; d_call: -; j_call: TRBJ2-1; clone_size: -; cdr3_nt: TGTGCCAGCAGCCCCGCGGGGAGCTCCTACAATGAGCAGTTCTTC; cdr3_aa: CASSPAGSSYNEQFF
v_call: TRBV7-6; d_call: TRBD1; j_call: TRBJ1-6; clone_size: once; cdr3_nt: TGTGCCAGCAGCCTGCGACAGGGTGGAAATTCACCCCTCCACTTT; cdr3_aa: CASSLRQGGNSPLHF
v_call: TRBV5-1; d_call: -; j_call: TRBJ2-7; clone_size: -; cdr3_nt: TGCGCCAGCAGCCCCGGGTACGAGCAGTACTTC; cdr3_aa: CASSPGYEQYF
v_call: TRBV7-9; d_call: -; j_call: TRBJ2-1; clone_size: -; cdr3_nt: TGTGCCAGCAGCTTAGAAGGTAACAGGGTCCATGAGCAGTTCTTC; cdr3_aa: CASSLEGNRVHEQFF
v_call: TRBV2; d_call: -; j_call: TRBJ1-1; clone_size: -; cdr3_nt: TGTGCCAGCAATCAATTTAACACTGAAGCTTTCTTT; cdr3_aa: CASNQFNTEAFF
v_call: TRBV6-5; d_call: -; j_call: TRBJ1-2; clone_size: -; cdr3_nt: TGTGCCACTCAAGCCGGGAATTCCTACTATGGCTACACCTTC; cdr3_aa: CATQAGNSYYGYTF
v_call: TRBV19; d_call: -; j_call: TRBJ1-1; clone_size: once; cdr3_nt: TGTGCCAGGCGGGTGAACACTGAAGCTTTCTTT; cdr3_aa: CARRVNTEAFF
v_call: TRBV5-4; d_call: TRBD1; j_call: TRBJ1-4; clone_size: -; cdr3_nt: TGTGCCAGCAGCGACCGTACAGGGGTTGATGAAAAACTGTTTTTT; cdr3_aa: CASSDRTGVDEKLFF
v_call: TRBV27; d_call: TRBD1; j_call: TRBJ2-5; clone_size: -; cdr3_nt: TGTGCCACCCAAAAAGGACAGGGAATACAAGAGACCCAGTACTTC; cdr3_aa: CATQKGQGIQETQYF
v_call: TRBV30; d_call: -; j_call: TRBJ2-1; clone_size: once; cdr3_nt: TGTGCCTGGAGTACTTCCCGACAGGTCAGGAATGAGCAGTTCTTC; cdr3_aa: CAWSTSRQVRNEQFF
v_call: TRBV2; d_call: TRBD1; j_call: TRBJ1-4; clone_size: -; cdr3_nt: TGTGCCAGTCGAAGACAGGGAGGTAATGAAAAACTGTTTTTT; cdr3_aa: CASRRQGGNEKLFF
v_call: TRBV14; d_call: TRBD1; j_call: TRBJ1-2; clone_size: -; cdr3_nt: TGTGCCAGCAGCATGAAGACAGGGGGCTTTCCTAACTATGGCTACACCTTC; cdr3_aa: CASSMKTGGFPNYGYTF
v_call: TRBV2; d_call: TRBD1; j_call: TRBJ1-6; clone_size: -; cdr3_nt: TGTGCCAGCAGTGTTTCCCGACAGGGGCGTAATTCACCCCTCCACTTT; cdr3_aa: CASSVSRQGRNSPLHF
v_call: TRBV5-1; d_call: -; j_call: TRBJ1-1; clone_size: -; cdr3_nt: TGCGCCAGCAGCTTGGCCACAGCCTTGAACACTGAAGCTTTCTTT; cdr3_aa: CASSLATALNTEAFF
v_call: TRBV10-3; d_call: TRBD2; j_call: TRBJ2-5; clone_size: -; cdr3_nt: TGTGCCATCATGGGAACGGGGGGTGAGACCCAGTACTTC; cdr3_aa: CAIMGTGGETQYF
v_call: TRBV6-5; d_call: TRBD1; j_call: TRBJ2-3; clone_size: -; cdr3_nt: TGTGCCAGCAGATCGGGACAGGGAGACACAGATACGCAGTATTTT; cdr3_aa: CASRSGQGDTDTQYF
v_call: TRBV6-1; d_call: TRBD1; j_call: TRBJ1-6; clone_size: -; cdr3_nt: TGTGCCAGCAGTCCCACGACAGGGGATTCACCCCTCCACTTT; cdr3_aa: CASSPTTGDSPLHF
v_call: TRBV9; d_call: TRBD2; j_call: TRBJ2-2; clone_size: -; cdr3_nt: TGTGCCAGCAGCGGGACTAGCGGGGCTAACACCGGGGAGCTGTTTTTT; cdr3_aa: CASSGTSGANTGELFF
v_call: TRBV29-1; d_call: TRBD1; j_call: TRBJ2-3; clone_size: -; cdr3_nt: TGCAGCGTCCTTAACAGGGGTAGCACAGATACGCAGTATTTT; cdr3_aa: CSVLNRGSTDTQYF
v_call: TRBV7-3; d_call: -; j_call: TRBJ2-3; clone_size: -; cdr3_nt: TGTGCCAGCAGCTCCGTTACTGCGGATACGCAGTATTTT; cdr3_aa: CASSSVTADTQYF
v_call: TRBV5-4; d_call: TRBD2; j_call: TRBJ2-1; clone_size: -; cdr3_nt: TGTGCCAGCAGCCCATGGGCGGGGGAGATATACAATGAGCAGTTCTTC; cdr3_aa: CASSPWAGEIYNEQFF
v_call: TRBV30; d_call: TRBD2; j_call: TRBJ2-3; clone_size: -; cdr3_nt: TGTGCCTGGAGTCCCGGACTAGCGGGGGGGACAGATACGCAGTATTTT; cdr3_aa: CAWSPGLAGGTDTQYF
v_call: TRBV7-3; d_call: TRBD1; j_call: TRBJ2-2; clone_size: once; cdr3_nt: TGTGCCAGCAGCCGGGACGGACAGGGTACCGGGGAGCTGTTTTTT; cdr3_aa: CASSRDGQGTGELFF
v_call: TRBV14; d_call: TRBD1; j_call: TRBJ1-2; clone_size: few; cdr3_nt: TGTGCCAGCAGCCCGGGGACAGCTTATGGCTACACCTTC; cdr3_aa: CASSPGTAYGYTF
v_call: TRBV7-8; d_call: -; j_call: TRBJ2-2; clone_size: -; cdr3_nt: TGTGCCAGCAGCTTAGAATCGGGGGGCTCACCGTACGCGAACACCGGGGAGCTGTTTTTT; cdr3_aa: CASSLESGGSPYANTGELFF
v_call: TRBV29-1; d_call: TRBD1; j_call: TRBJ1-2; clone_size: -; cdr3_nt: TGCAGCGTTGCGGGGACAGACTATGGCTACACCTTC; cdr3_aa: CSVAGTDYGYTF